Below, 9 T cell receptor beta chains from the same sample are listed, as sequenced in a study of blood T cell repertoires in COVID-19 (dated by TCRdb to the early 2020s). Libraries were prepared through the immunoSEQ multiplex PCR assay. Not all clones reach the TCRdb copy of this immuneACCESS table, which keeps in-frame sequences only. Checked studies attribute under half of the gap to unresolved V genes and leave the rest unexplained. This sample lists over 250,000 clones; 91% were detected once. 2.5% to 3% of the sample is in the top ten clones. The specimen sequenced was peripheral blood. These receptors came from a person between 18 and 35 years old with COVID-19, enrolled during active disease.

The V call is TRBV7-8, the J call TRBJ2-1; no definite D call. The V and J ends lost 4 bases and 8 bases respectively, with 9 bases between them. The CDR3 contains 12 residues. Germline lookup yields CDR1 SGHVS and CDR2 FQNEAQ. In DNA form, the CDR3 reads TGTGCCAGCAGCTCAACTACCGATGAGCAGTTCTTC. This gives the protein CASSSTTDEQFF.

In nucleotides, the CDR3 is TGTGCCAGCACACCTAGCGGGCGGGATCGAGAGACCCAGTACTTC. Translated: CASTPSGRDRETQYF. The chain has TRBV7-2 and TRBJ2-5, with 8 bases that match TRBD2. V lost 7 bases and J lost 4; bases outside the gene matches: 11. The CDR3 covers 15 residues. Germline assignment: CDR1 SGHTA and CDR2 FQGNSA. The entire variable domain, with the rest obtained from reference TRBV7-2 and TRBJ2-5, is as follows: GAGVSQSPSNKVTEKGKDVELRCDPISGHTALYWYRQSLGQGLEFLIYFQGNSAPDKSGLPSDRFSAERTGGSVSTLTIQRTQQEDSAVYLCASTPSGRDRETQYFGPGTRLLVL.

The J gene is TRBJ1-6, the V gene TRBV6-5, with D maybe TRBD1 (6 bases). Trimming removed 6 bases at V and 8 bases at J, with 8 bases between. The CDR3 length is 12 residues. Looked up from germline, CDR1 is MNHEY and CDR2 is SVGAGI. The CDR3 region is CASSRTDSPLHF. The CDR3, as DNA: TGTGCCAGCAGCCGGACAGATTCACCCCTCCACTTT.

V gene TRBV6-5 combines with J gene TRBJ1-1; D perhaps matches TRBD1 (6 bases). CDR3 size: 14 residues. V was pared by 5 bases and J by 7 bases, with 17 bases between. The germline V gene has CDR1 MNHEY and CDR2 SVGAGI. Here the CDR3 reads CASSNTGIRVEAFF. The DNA for the CDR3 is TGTGCCAGCAGTAACACAGGGATCAGGGTTGAAGCTTTCTTT.

This rearrangement joins TRBV6-1 to TRBJ1-5; tentatively, D is TRBD1 (5 bases). Trimming took 3 bases from V and 4 from J, leaving 13 bases between them. The CDR3 consists of 15 residues. Looked up from germline, CDR1 is MNHNS and CDR2 is SASEGT. The CDR3 here is CASSDRKGFNQPQHF. CDR3 DNA sequence: TGTGCCAGCAGTGACCGAAAGGGGTTTAATCAGCCCCAGCATTTT.

In its sample, this clone was seen once. V and J are TRBV3-1 (or the pseudogene TRBV3-2) and TRBJ2-5; 9 positions match TRBD1. This CDR3 is 15 amino acids long. After removal of 4 bases from V and 5 bases from J, the junction contained 8 bases not matched to a gene. Germline V gene data show CDR1 as LGHDT and CDR2 as YNNKEL (reference sequence). The DNA for the CDR3 is TGTGCCAGCAGCCCGGACAGGGGAGGGGCGGAGACCCAGTACTTC. Its translation is CASSPDRGGAETQYF.

This clone was found once. The sample holds other DNA sequences that translate to the same CDR3. This sequence joins TRBV5-1 and TRBJ2-7, with TRBD1 identical over 9 bases. V was clipped by 2 bases and J by 2 bases; unmatched bases: 5. The length of the CDR3 is 15 residues. CDR1 is SGHRS and CDR2 is YFSETQ in the germline V gene. The CDR3: CASSFGGTGTYEQYF. The DNA of the CDR3 is TGCGCCAGCAGCTTTGGTGGGACAGGGACCTACGAGCAGTACTTC.

This chain joins TRBV24-1 and TRBJ1-1, with D perhaps matching TRBD1 (5 bases). This CDR3 spans 11 amino acids. V was shortened by 9 bases and J by 5 bases, with 9 bases between the two germline ends. Germline V gene sequence: CDR1 KGHDR, CDR2 SFDVKD. In nucleotides, the CDR3 is TGTGCCACCCGGAGGGGAACTGAAGCTTTCTTT. This encodes CATRRGTEAFF.

The genes are TRBV13 and TRBJ1-2; no clear D gene. This CDR3 is built from 15 residues. The germline V gene encodes CDR1 PRHDT and CDR2 FYEKMQ (reference sequence). V was pared by 5 bases and J by 2 bases, with 15 bases between. CDR3 nucleotide sequence: TGTGCCAGCAGCCCGCCGTCACATAAGAACTATGGCTACACCTTC. It yields the protein CASSPPSHKNYGYTF. Looking up the rest from reference TRBV13 and TRBJ1-2 gives the full variable domain: AAGVIQSPRHLIKEKRETATLKCYPIPRHDTVYWYQQGPGQDPQFLISFYEKMQSDKGSIPDRFSAQQFSDYHSELNMSSLELGDSALYFCASSPPSHKNYGYTFGSGTRLTVV.